The TCR beta chain described here comes from a study of OX40 agonist ivuxolimab in advanced cancers. The table came from immunoSEQ multiplex PCR; TCRdb's copy has only in-frame clones and leaves some out. The sample has some 95,000 clones, approximately 90% seen once. V lost 2 bases, J lost 1 base, and 9 bases lay in between. The CDR3 has 14 residues. Germline CDR1 and CDR2: MNHNS and SASEGT. The starting material was CD4+ or CD8+ T cells sorted from blood, obtained in a trial of the OX40 agonist ivuxolimab. The chain uses TRBV6-1 and TRBJ2-7; tentative D call: TRBD2 (6 bases). This clonotype originated in an adult with an advanced solid tumor such as melanoma, head and neck, liver or kidney cancer. The CDR3 protein is CASSELGGSYEQYF. The CDR3 DNA is TGTGCCAGCAGTGAATTGGGAGGATCCTACGAGCAGTACTTC.